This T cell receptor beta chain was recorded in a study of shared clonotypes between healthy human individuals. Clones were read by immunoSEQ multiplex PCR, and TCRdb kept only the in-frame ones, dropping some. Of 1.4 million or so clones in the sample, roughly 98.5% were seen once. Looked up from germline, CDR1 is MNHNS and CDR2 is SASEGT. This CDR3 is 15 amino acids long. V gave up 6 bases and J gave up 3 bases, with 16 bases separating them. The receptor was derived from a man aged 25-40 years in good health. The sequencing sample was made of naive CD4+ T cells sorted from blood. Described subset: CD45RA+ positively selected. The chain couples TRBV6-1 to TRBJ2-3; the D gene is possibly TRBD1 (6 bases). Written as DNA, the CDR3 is TGTGCCAGCAGAGAAAAAGGGGGAGTAACAGATACGCAGTATTTT. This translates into CASREKGGVTDTQYF.